This T cell receptor beta chain was sequenced in a study of spatial heterogeneity in lung cancer. One entry per CDR3 protein results from TCRdb running MiXCR on the 5' RACE reads. The profile shows some 25,000 distinct CDR3 sequences, roughly 4.5% of them singletons. Germline CDR1 is SGHRS and CDR2 is YFSETQ. V lost 0 bases and J lost 3, with 9 bases in between. This CDR3 has 15 amino acids. The time point is: sample taken at primary tumor resection. Tumor, nontumor lung or frozen PBMC supplied whole RNA that was sequenced unsorted. This clonotype was found a few times. Sample: PBMCs, taken at surgery. The source of this sequence is a male donor with early-stage non-small cell lung cancer. The J gene is TRBJ2-2, the V gene TRBV5-1; a weak D match, TRBD2 (6 bases). Written as DNA, the CDR3 is TGCGCCAGCAGCTTGGGGGACTTGTACACCGGGGAGCTGTTTTTT. It translates to CASSLGDLYTGELFF.